Following are 15 T cell receptor beta chains from one sample sequenced in a study of blood T cell repertoires in COVID-19. Profiling relied on immunoSEQ multiplex PCR, and the TCRdb table lists in-frame clones only, not all of them. The sample records a few hundred thousand clones, roughly 87% being singletons. Sequenced material: PBMCs or T cells enriched from blood (not recorded which). Receptors were obtained from a young woman who had recovered from COVID-19.

V usage is TRBV7-2 and J usage is TRBJ1-6, with D possibly being TRBD1 (5 bases). This CDR3 is built from 14 residues. V lost 2 bases and J 7 bases, leaving 9 bases between the germline ends. Germline-derived CDR1 and CDR2 are SGHTA and FQGNSA. The CDR3 sequence: CASSLLKGNSPLHF. The CDR3, as DNA: TGTGCCAGCAGCTTACTTAAGGGGAATTCACCCCTCCACTTT.

V gene TRBV7-8 combines with J gene TRBJ2-5, with a weak D call TRBD1 (6 bases). Germline V gene data show CDR1 as SGHVS and CDR2 as FQNEAQ. Trimming stripped 5 bases from V and 5 bases from J, with 24 bases between. The CDR3 is 17 amino acids. The CDR3 loop reads CASSPDGRTDSFETQYF. CDR3 DNA: TGTGCCAGCAGCCCGGACGGCCGGACAGACAGTTTTGAGACCCAGTACTTC.

This chain uses TRBV6-5 with TRBJ1-1, with a possible D match to TRBD1 (6 bases). The CDR3 contains 14 residues. Germline V gene data show CDR1 as MNHEY and CDR2 as SVGAGI. V was cut by 5 bases and J by 3 bases, with 13 bases left in between. This chain's CDR3 is CASSPDSGHTEAFF. The CDR3 coding sequence is TGTGCCAGCAGTCCGGACAGTGGTCACACTGAAGCTTTCTTT.

The chain is built from TRBV7-9 and TRBJ2-5; TRBD1 agrees at 7 bases. The CDR3 is 16 residues long. V dropped 5 bases and J dropped 9; count of bases not matched to a gene: 18. Germline CDR1 is SEHNR and CDR2 is FQNEAQ (reference sequence). Here the CDR3 reads CASSQNAPTGYFAQYF. The CDR3 region has the DNA TGTGCCAGCAGCCAAAACGCCCCGACAGGGTACTTTGCCCAGTACTTC.

V gene TRBV27 combines with J gene TRBJ2-7; D remains unclear. Germline CDR1 is MNHEY and CDR2 is SMNVEV (reference sequence). Trimming took 5 bases from V and 3 from J, leaving 14 bases between them. The CDR3 extends over 14 amino acids. CDR3 sequence: CASSPRYHHYEQYF. CDR3 in DNA: TGTGCCAGCAGTCCACGCTACCACCACTACGAGCAGTACTTC.

The gene calls are TRBV28 and TRBJ2-2; TRBD1 aligns across 7 bases. CDR1 and CDR2 from the germline V gene are MDHEN and SYDVKM. The CDR3 spans 17 residues. The V and J ends lost 8 bases and 0 bases, in that order; junction bases with no gene match: 12. The CDR3 nucleotides read TGTGCCAGCGGATCCCTTCTACAGGGGTCGAACACCGGGGAGCTGTTTTTT. This codes for CASGSLLQGSNTGELFF.

The V call is TRBV18, the J call TRBJ1-5; TRBD1 matches at 8 bases. Germline-derived CDR1 and CDR2 are KGHSH and LQKENI. The CDR3 contains 17 residues. V lost 3 bases and J lost 2; bases outside the gene matches: 9. The CDR3 is CASSPLGGQGRNQPQHF. CDR3 nucleotide sequence: TGTGCCAGCTCACCTCTCGGTGGACAGGGTCGCAATCAGCCCCAGCATTTT.

This chain uses TRBV2 with TRBJ1-6, with TRBD1 matching 10 bases. Looked up from germline, CDR1 is SNHLY and CDR2 is FYNNEI. Unmatched junction bases numbered 10, after V lost 5 bases and J lost 0 bases. The CDR3 sequence is 19 residues long. This CDR3 reads CASSRYRDRGGSYNSPLHF. The DNA for the CDR3 is TGTGCCAGCAGTAGATACCGGGACAGGGGTGGCTCCTATAATTCACCCCTCCACTTT.

The chain is built from TRBV4-1 and TRBJ1-6; TRBD1 matches at 9 bases. The CDR3 has 18 amino acids. Trimming removed 0 bases from V and 5 bases from J; junction bases left unmatched: 8. Germline-derived CDR1 and CDR2 are MGHRA and YSYEKL. CDR3 nucleotides: TGCGCCAGCAGCCAAGATCAGAGGGACAGGGCTAATAATTCACCCCTCCACTTT. As protein: CASSQDQRDRANNSPLHF.

In this sample, this clone turned up once. The CDR3 sequence: CAWSVQGGNTIYF. Written as DNA, the CDR3 is TGTGCCTGGAGTGTACAGGGGGGAAACACCATATATTTT. J is TRBJ1-3 and V is TRBV30; 7 bases match TRBD1. CDR3 length: 13 residues. The germline V gene encodes CDR1 GTSNPN and CDR2 SVGIG (reference sequence). V dropped 0 bases and J dropped 4; count of bases not matched to a gene: 0.

This chain joins TRBV7-2 and TRBJ2-1; 7 nucleotides agree with TRBD2. This CDR3 region has 12 residues. From germline, CDR1 is SGHTA and CDR2 FQGNSA. V was pared by 5 bases and J by 6 bases, with 1 base of the junction left unmatched. DNA of the CDR3: TGTGCCAGCAGCACTAGCGCCAATGAGCAGTTCTTC. It is translated as CASSTSANEQFF.

This rearrangement joins TRBV28 to TRBJ2-7; D gene unclear. The CDR3 length is 11 residues. Germline-derived CDR1 and CDR2 are MDHEN and SYDVKM. Trimming removed 3 bases at V and 7 bases at J, with 7 bases between. CDR3 loop: CASSLNGEQYF. Here the CDR3 DNA reads TGTGCCAGCAGTTTGAACGGTGAGCAGTACTTC.

This clone occurred once. The chain recombines TRBV4-1 with TRBJ2-3, with TRBD1 matching 10 bases. The V segment lost 4 bases and the J segment 4 bases; nucleotides outside the gene matches: 5. The CDR3 is 15 residues long. CDR1 MGHRA and CDR2 YSYEKL come from the germline V gene. The CDR3: CASSRQTGGPDTQYF. CDR3 DNA sequence: TGCGCCAGCAGCCGACAGACAGGGGGCCCAGATACGCAGTATTTT.

The rearrangement joins TRBV28 to TRBJ1-3; D gene unclear. The CDR3 contains 12 residues. V shed 4 bases and J shed 7 bases, with 8 bases lying between them. Looked up from germline, CDR1 is MDHEN and CDR2 is SYDVKM. CDR3 DNA: TGTGCCAGCAGTTCTGAGAGGAACACCATATATTTT. Translation: CASSSERNTIYF. The full variable domain, with the rest looked up from reference TRBV28 and TRBJ1-3, is DVKVTQSSRYLVKRTGEKVFLECVQDMDHENMFWYRQDPGLGLRLIYFSYDVKMKEKGDIPEGYSVSREKKERFSLILESASTNQTSMYLCASSSERNTIYFGEGSWLTVV.

The rearrangement links TRBV7-8 to TRBJ2-3; the D gene is possibly TRBD2 (6 bases). The CDR3 has 16 amino acids. CDR1 is SGHVS, CDR2 FQNEAQ, per germline. Trimming took 4 bases from V and 1 from J, leaving 15 bases between them. Written as DNA, the CDR3 is TGTGCCAGCAGCTCCCGGGACTCCTCACGCACAGATACGCAGTATTTT. It specifies CASSSRDSSRTDTQYF.